What follows are 14 T cell receptor beta chains derived from one specimen sequenced in a study of blood T cell repertoires in COVID-19. Only in-frame clones appear in the TCRdb table, and some are missing; sequencing was by immunoSEQ multiplex PCR. The table records about 140,000 clones, around 80% of them present only once. The sample comprised peripheral blood. These receptors came from a woman older than 75 in a cohort sampled during active or convalescent COVID-19.

The V and J genes are TRBV18 and TRBJ1-1; D possibly corresponds to TRBD1 (6 bases). The CDR3 spans 16 residues. V shed 3 bases and J shed 1 base, with 15 bases lying between them. The germline V gene has CDR1 KGHSH and CDR2 LQKENI. CDR3 coding DNA: TGTGCCAGCTCACCTCGACAGGTTTTGGGGAACACTGAAGCTTTCTTT. Protein sequence: CASSPRQVLGNTEAFF.

This clone was seen a handful of times. The chain couples TRBV27 to TRBJ1-1; TRBD1 agrees at 12 bases. This CDR3 is built from 19 residues. Germline V gene sequence: CDR1 MNHEY, CDR2 SMNVEV (reference sequence). The ends lost 4 bases at V and 1 base at J; junction bases unmatched: 13. The CDR3 DNA follows: TGTGCCAGCAGTTCTATCTCGGGGACAGGGGGCTCCCCGAACACTGAAGCTTTCTTT. Translated: CASSSISGTGGSPNTEAFF.

This clone was seen only once. The CDR3 reads CASSLVRTANTEAFF. The CDR3 nucleotides are TGTGCCAGCAGCTTAGTTCGGACAGCGAACACTGAAGCTTTCTTT. The rearrangement links TRBV7-2 to TRBJ1-1; tentatively, D is TRBD1 (6 bases). V lost 1 base, J lost 1 base, and 10 bases lay in between. This CDR3 region has 15 residues. The germline CDR1 and CDR2 sequences are SGHTA and FQGNSA.

The rearrangement uses TRBV24-1 and TRBJ2-1, with a tentative D call TRBD1 (6 bases). The CDR3 loop spans 15 amino acids. CDR1 is KGHDR, CDR2 SFDVKD, per germline. Trimming removed 9 bases at V and 4 bases at J, with 18 bases between. The CDR3 reads CATEGHRNQYNEQFF. CDR3 sequence (DNA): TGTGCCACCGAGGGACACCGAAACCAATACAATGAGCAGTTCTTC.

The rearrangement links TRBV28 to TRBJ1-2; 7 bases match TRBD1. The V and J ends lost 6 bases and 0 bases, in that order; junction bases with no gene match: 16. Germline loops: CDR1 MDHEN, CDR2 SYDVKM. The CDR3 totals 18 residues. The CDR3 loop reads CASSLIQTGWETNYGYTF. The DNA of the CDR3 is TGTGCCAGCAGCCTTATCCAGACAGGGTGGGAAACTAACTATGGCTACACCTTC.

This chain connects TRBV6-5 to TRBJ1-2; D perhaps matches TRBD1 (5 bases). Between the trimmed V and J ends, which lost 7 bases and 4 bases, there was a span of 19 bases. The germline V gene has CDR1 MNHEY and CDR2 SVGAGI. The CDR3 runs 15 residues. CDR3 in amino acids: CASTKDGDSVYGYTF. DNA for the CDR3: TGTGCCAGCACAAAGGACGGGGACTCCGTCTATGGCTACACCTTC.

The chain uses TRBV6-5 and TRBJ1-2; 8 bases are shared with TRBD1. Unmatched junction bases numbered 7, after V lost 6 bases and J lost 1 base. From germline, CDR1 is MNHEY and CDR2 SVGAGI. CDR3 size: 15 residues. The CDR3 spells CASRGRTGSNYGYTF. CDR3 DNA sequence: TGTGCCAGCAGGGGAAGGACAGGGAGTAACTATGGCTACACCTTC.

This clone showed up just a few times. The rearrangement links TRBV24-1 to TRBJ2-3; 9 bases match TRBD2. The CDR3 length is 16 residues. CDR1 is KGHDR and CDR2 is SFDVKD in the germline V gene. V shed 3 bases, J shed 1 base, and the junction held 4 bases outside the gene matches. The CDR3 reads CATSDPQRGGTDTQYF. Written as DNA, the CDR3 is TGTGCCACCAGTGATCCCCAGCGGGGGGGCACAGATACGCAGTATTTT.

The CDR3 DNA sequence: TGTGCCAGCACCTTGGACAGAAACACTGAAGCTTTCTTT. This sequence encodes CASTLDRNTEAFF. This chain uses TRBV12-3 or TRBV12-4 with TRBJ1-1; the D gene is possibly TRBD1 (6 bases). Trimming took 7 bases from V and 2 from J, leaving 11 bases between them. This CDR3 has 13 residues.

The CDR3 protein is CASSRQGRIYEQYF. The CDR3 DNA is TGTGCCAGCAGCCGACAGGGGAGAATCTACGAGCAGTACTTC. The genes are TRBV6-5 and TRBJ2-7, with 8 bases that match TRBD1. This CDR3 has 14 amino acids. Germline CDR1 reads MNHEY; CDR2 reads SVGAGI. V shed 6 bases and J 3 bases; nucleotides not matched to a gene: 7.

This chain connects TRBV21-1 to TRBJ1-2; the D call TRBD1 from the table was never checked on the DNA. TRBV21-1 is designated a pseudogene. This CDR3 contains 14 residues. The CDR3 bases are TGTGCCAGCAGCAAATCGGCAGGAAAAGAATATCAGTCCTTC. This codes for CASSKSAGKEYQSF.

The chain combines TRBV12-5 with TRBJ1-5, with TRBD1 matching over 10 bases. The CDR3 is made up of 16 amino acids. The germline gives CDR1 LGHNT, CDR2 FRNRAP. V lost 4 bases to trimming and J lost 3 bases; unmatched junction nucleotides: 6. The CDR3 DNA sequence: TGTGCTAGTGGTTCGACAGGGGGCTATACCAATCAGCCCCAGCATTTT. This encodes CASGSTGGYTNQPQHF.

This sequence joins TRBV27 and TRBJ2-1, with TRBD1 matching 7 bases. The germline gives CDR1 MNHEY, CDR2 SMNVEV (reference sequence). V was pared by 4 bases and J by 1 base, with 10 bases of the junction left unmatched. The CDR3 spans 17 residues. CDR3 in amino acids: CASSSRSDRVSYNEQFF. The CDR3 DNA is TGTGCCAGCAGTTCACGATCTGACAGGGTTTCCTACAATGAGCAGTTCTTC.

The chain joins TRBV5-5 to TRBJ1-2; D is unresolved. V dropped 2 bases and J dropped 4 bases, with 3 bases sitting between them. This CDR3 contains 11 residues. Germline V gene lookup returns CDR1 SGHKS and CDR2 YYEKEE (reference sequence). Here the CDR3 reads CASSFGYGYTF. The CDR3, as DNA: TGTGCCAGCAGCTTCGGCTATGGCTACACCTTC.